The clone carrying this T cell receptor (beta chain) was counted a few times. The antigen is unknown. V lost 0 bases and J 0 bases, leaving 15 bases between the germline ends. This CDR3 is 18 amino acids long. Germline V gene lookup returns CDR1 SEHNR and CDR2 FQNEAQ (reference sequence). Every isolated RNA sample was fully reverse transcribed, so sequencing captured expressed TCRB transcripts. Here immunoSEQ multiplex PCR was the method, and the copy in TCRdb shows in-frame clones only, minus some. The sample yields under 450,000 clones, roughly 16% seen once. This specimen belongs to a study of beta chain features in type 1 diabetes. Study details: Across the samples, more than 85 million sorted cells were examined in total.

Notes on the study in general: Shortening of TCRB CDR3s, moderate but significant, appeared in all four CD4+ subsets of Type 1 diabetes patients. The naive, central memory and Treg TCRB repertoires showed an apparent similarity that was greater among patients than among healthy donors. Since sequencing was performed on cDNA, cells with high TCR expression could be over-represented.

This TCR came from a woman aged 18-29 years in good health. Sequencing was done on a sample of naive CD4+ T cells from blood. V gene TRBV7-9 combines with J gene TRBJ1-5, with D possibly being TRBD1 (6 bases). CDR3 in DNA: TGTGCCAGCAGCTTAGCGAAGCAGGGGAGCTATAGCAATCAGCCCCAGCATTTT. Translating it yields CASSLAKQGSYSNQPQHF.